This TCR beta chain derives from a study of T-cell memory formation after mild COVID-19. General study results and limits: Clones shrinking between day 15 and 85 showed a balanced CD4/CD8 split, and those that grew later tilted toward CD4+.

Germline-derived CDR1 and CDR2 are SQVTM and ANQGSEA. V shed 3 bases and J shed 4 bases, with 12 bases lying between them. There are 13 residues in the CDR3. TCRdb independently ran MiXCR on the 5' RACE reads; one entry per CDR3 protein. The sample holds about 560,000 distinct CDR3 sequences, about a fifth seen once. This clonotype was counted a few times. Its target is unknown. This chain connects TRBV29-1 to TRBJ1-1; a possible D gene is TRBD1 (5 bases). This TCR was sampled from an adult woman who had mild COVID-19 (a few samples of this study predate the infection). Cell type and time point are not known. Input material: PBMCs or a T cell subset sorted from them (not recorded which). CDR3 DNA: TGCAGCGTTGAGCAGGGTCTGGCCACTGAAGCTTTCTTT. Translation: CSVEQGLATEAFF. The complete variable domain, with remaining parts taken from reference TRBV29-1 and TRBJ1-1, reads SAVISQKPSRDICQRGTSLTIQCQVDSQVTMMFWYRQQPGQSLTLIATANQGSEATYESGFVIDKFPISRPNLTFSTLTVSNMSPEDSSIYLCSVEQGLATEAFFGQGTRLTVV.